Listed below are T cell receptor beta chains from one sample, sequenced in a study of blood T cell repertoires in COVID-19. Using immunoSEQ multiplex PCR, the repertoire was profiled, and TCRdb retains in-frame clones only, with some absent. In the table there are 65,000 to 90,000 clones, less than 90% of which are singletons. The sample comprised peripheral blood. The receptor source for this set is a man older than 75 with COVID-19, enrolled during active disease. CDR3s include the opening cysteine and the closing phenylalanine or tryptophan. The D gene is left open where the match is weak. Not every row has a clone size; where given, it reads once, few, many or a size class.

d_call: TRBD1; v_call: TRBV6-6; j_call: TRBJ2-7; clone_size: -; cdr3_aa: CASRQGEYSYEQYF; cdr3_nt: TGTGCCAGCAGACAGGGGGAATACTCCTACGAGCAGTACTTC
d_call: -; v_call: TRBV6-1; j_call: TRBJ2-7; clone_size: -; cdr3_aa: CASSDFRQTRKGEQYF; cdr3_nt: TGTGCCAGCAGTGATTTCAGGCAGACCCGAAAGGGGGAGCAGTACTTC
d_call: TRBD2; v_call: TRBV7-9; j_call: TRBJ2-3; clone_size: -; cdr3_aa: CASSFERGTDTQYF; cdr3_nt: TGTGCCAGCAGCTTTGAGCGGGGGACAGATACGCAGTATTTT
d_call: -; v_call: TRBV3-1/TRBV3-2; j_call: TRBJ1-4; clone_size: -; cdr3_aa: CASSQGHSNEKLFF; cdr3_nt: TGTGCCAGCAGCCAAGGGCATTCTAATGAAAAACTGTTTTTT
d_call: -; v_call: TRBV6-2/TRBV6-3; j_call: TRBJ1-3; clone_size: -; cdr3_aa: CASSYSRDTIYF; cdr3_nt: TGTGCCAGCAGTTACTCACGGGACACCATATATTTT
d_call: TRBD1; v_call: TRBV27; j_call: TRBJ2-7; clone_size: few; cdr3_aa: CASSWKDRGYEQYF; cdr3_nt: TGTGCCAGCAGTTGGAAGGACAGGGGCTACGAGCAGTACTTC
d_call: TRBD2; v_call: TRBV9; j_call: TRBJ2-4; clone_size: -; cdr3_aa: CASSVGSGGRAKNIQYF; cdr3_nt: TGTGCCAGCAGCGTAGGTAGCGGGGGGCGCGCCAAAAACATTCAGTACTTC
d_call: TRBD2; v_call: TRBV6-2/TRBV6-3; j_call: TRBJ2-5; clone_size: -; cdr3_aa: CASSYSTSEETQYF; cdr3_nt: TGTGCCAGCAGTTACTCGACTAGCGAAGAGACCCAGTACTTC
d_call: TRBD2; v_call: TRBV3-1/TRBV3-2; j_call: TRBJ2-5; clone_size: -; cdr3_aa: CASSQDLRRRGGGTQYF; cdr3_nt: TGTGCCAGCAGCCAAGATTTGCGGCGGCGGGGGGGCGGGACCCAGTACTTC
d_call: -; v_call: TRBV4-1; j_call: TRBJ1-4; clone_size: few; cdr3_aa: CASSRQQGTNEKLFF; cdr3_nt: TGCGCCAGCAGCCGACAACAGGGAACTAATGAAAAACTGTTTTTT
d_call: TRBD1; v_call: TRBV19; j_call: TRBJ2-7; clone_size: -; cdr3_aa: CASSARQGAIGEQYF; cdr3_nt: TGTGCCAGTAGCGCAAGACAGGGGGCAATAGGCGAGCAGTACTTC
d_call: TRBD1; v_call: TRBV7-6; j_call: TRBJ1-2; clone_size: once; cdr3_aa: CASSPGQGANYGYTF; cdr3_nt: TGTGCCAGCAGCCCGGGACAGGGGGCGAACTATGGCTACACCTTC
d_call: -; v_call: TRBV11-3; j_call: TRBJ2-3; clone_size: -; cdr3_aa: CASSLNRQGKQYF; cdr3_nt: TGTGCCAGCAGCTTAAACAGGCAAGGGAAGCAGTATTTT
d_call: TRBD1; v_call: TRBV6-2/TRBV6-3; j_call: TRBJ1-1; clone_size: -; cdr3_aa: CASSTGRTGKVEAFF; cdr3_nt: TGTGCCAGCAGTACTGGACGGACAGGGAAGGTGGAAGCTTTCTTT
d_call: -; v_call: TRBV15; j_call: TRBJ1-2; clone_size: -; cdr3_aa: CATSRDRSYGYTF; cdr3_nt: TGTGCCACCAGCAGAGATCGCAGCTATGGCTACACCTTC
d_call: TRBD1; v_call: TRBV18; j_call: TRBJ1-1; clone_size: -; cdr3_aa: CASSPYRGGMNTEAFF; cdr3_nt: TGTGCCAGCTCACCATACAGGGGGGGAATGAACACTGAAGCTTTCTTT
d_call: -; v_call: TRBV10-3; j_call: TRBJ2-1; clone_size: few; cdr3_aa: CAISEKGGLSGNEQFF; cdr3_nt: TGTGCCATCAGTGAGAAGGGGGGACTATCCGGCAATGAGCAGTTCTTC
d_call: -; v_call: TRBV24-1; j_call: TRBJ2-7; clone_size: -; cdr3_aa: CATSDGTLPYEQYF; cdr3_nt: TGTGCCACCAGTGACGGGACACTACCCTACGAGCAGTACTTC
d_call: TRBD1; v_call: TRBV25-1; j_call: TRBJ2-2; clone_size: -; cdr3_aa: CASSEPPDRAGELFF; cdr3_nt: TGTGCCAGCAGTGAACCCCCCGACAGGGCCGGGGAGCTGTTTTTT
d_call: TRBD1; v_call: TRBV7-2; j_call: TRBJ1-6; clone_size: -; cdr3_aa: CASSPGQGNSPLHF; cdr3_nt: TGTGCCAGCAGCCCGGGACAGGGAAATTCACCCCTCCACTTT
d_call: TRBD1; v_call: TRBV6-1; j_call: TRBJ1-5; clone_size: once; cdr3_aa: CASSEKQGSSNQPQHF; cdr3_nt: TGTGCCAGCAGTGAAAAACAGGGGTCTAGCAATCAGCCCCAGCATTTT
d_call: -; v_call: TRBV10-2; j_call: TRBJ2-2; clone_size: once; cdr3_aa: CASSEIANTGELFF; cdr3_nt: TGCGCCAGCAGTGAAATAGCGAACACCGGGGAGCTGTTTTTT
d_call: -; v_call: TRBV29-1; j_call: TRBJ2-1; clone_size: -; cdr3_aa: CSVRTGSPYNEQFF; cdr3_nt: TGCAGCGTTCGGACGGGGAGCCCTTACAATGAGCAGTTCTTC
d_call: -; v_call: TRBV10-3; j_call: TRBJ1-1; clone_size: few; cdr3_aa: CAISESGGGLTEAFF; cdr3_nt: TGTGCCATCAGTGAGTCGGGGGGAGGGCTAACTGAAGCTTTCTTT
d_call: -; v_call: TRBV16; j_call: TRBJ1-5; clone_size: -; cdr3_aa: CASSQWDIYQPQHF; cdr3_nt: TGTGCCAGCAGCCAATGGGACATCTATCAGCCCCAGCATTTT
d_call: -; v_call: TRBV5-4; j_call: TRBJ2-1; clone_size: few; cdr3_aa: CASSIRTASAGYNEQFF; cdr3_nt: TGTGCCAGCAGCATTCGGACAGCTTCGGCAGGGTACAATGAGCAGTTCTTC
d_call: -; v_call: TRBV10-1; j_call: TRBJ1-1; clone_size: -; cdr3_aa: CASSGQINTEAFF; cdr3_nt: TGCGCCAGCAGTGGGCAGATAAACACTGAAGCTTTCTTT
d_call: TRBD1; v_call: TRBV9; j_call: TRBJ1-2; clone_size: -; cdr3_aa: CASSPSTGAGGYTF; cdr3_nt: TGTGCCAGCAGCCCCTCGACAGGGGCGGGTGGCTACACCTTC
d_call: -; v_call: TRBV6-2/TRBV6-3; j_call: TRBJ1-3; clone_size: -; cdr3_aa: CASSYGQGGNTIYF; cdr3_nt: TGTGCCAGCAGTTACGGCCAGGGTGGAAACACCATATATTTT
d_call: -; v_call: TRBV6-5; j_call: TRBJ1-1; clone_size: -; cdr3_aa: CASSLGAANTEAFF; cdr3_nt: TGTGCCAGCAGTTTGGGGGCGGCGAACACTGAAGCTTTCTTT
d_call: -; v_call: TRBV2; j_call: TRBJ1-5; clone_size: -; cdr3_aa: CASREGPLGQPQHF; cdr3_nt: TGTGCCAGCAGGGAGGGACCGCTTGGTCAGCCCCAGCATTTT